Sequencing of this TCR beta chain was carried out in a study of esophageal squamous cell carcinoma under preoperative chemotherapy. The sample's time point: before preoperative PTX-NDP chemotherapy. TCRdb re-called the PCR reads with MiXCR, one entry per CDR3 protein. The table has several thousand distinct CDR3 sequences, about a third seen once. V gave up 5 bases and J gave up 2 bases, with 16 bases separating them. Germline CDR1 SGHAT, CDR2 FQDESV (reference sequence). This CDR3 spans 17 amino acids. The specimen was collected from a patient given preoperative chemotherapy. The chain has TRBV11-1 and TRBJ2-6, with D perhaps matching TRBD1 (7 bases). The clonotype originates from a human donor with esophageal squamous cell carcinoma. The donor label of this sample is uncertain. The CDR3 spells CASSPVRGATGANVLTF. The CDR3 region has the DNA TGTGCCAGCAGCCCGGTCAGGGGGGCGACTGGGGCCAACGTCCTGACTTTC.